A selection of T cell receptor beta chains follows, all from one sample in a study of type 1 regulatory T cells. TCRdb re-called the reads with MiXCR, one entry per CDR3 protein. The sample yields 90,000 to 100,000 distinct CDR3 sequences, 31% seen once. Sequencing input: CD4+ T cells, either the whole sample or a sorted fraction (not recorded which). Source of these receptors: a human donor in good health. CDR3s include the opening cysteine and the closing phenylalanine or tryptophan. D genes are given only for firm matches. Rows give clone size only sometimes, using once, few, many, or a class for an expanded clone.

D gene: NA; clone size: few; J gene: TRBJ2-2; V gene: TRBV20-1; CDR3 protein: CSAQTRNANTGELFF; CDR3 DNA: TGCAGTGCTCAGACGCGGAACGCGAACACCGGGGAGCTGTTTTTT
D gene: TRBD1; clone size: NA; J gene: TRBJ1-5; V gene: TRBV12-3/TRBV12-4; CDR3 protein: CASSYGTAHGSNQPQHF; CDR3 DNA: TGTGCCAGCAGCTACGGGACAGCTCACGGAAGCAATCAGCCCCAGCATTTT
D gene: NA; clone size: few; J gene: TRBJ1-3; V gene: TRBV3-1; CDR3 protein: CASNGTAGNTIYF; CDR3 DNA: TGTGCCAGCAACGGGACGGCCGGAAACACCATATATTTT
D gene: TRBD2; clone size: NA; J gene: TRBJ2-1; V gene: TRBV12-3/TRBV12-4; CDR3 protein: CASTPQAGVVEQFF; CDR3 DNA: TGTGCCAGCACTCCTCAAGCGGGAGTCGTTGAGCAGTTCTTC
D gene: TRBD2; clone size: NA; J gene: TRBJ2-7; V gene: TRBV2; CDR3 protein: CASSLLGGITYEQYF; CDR3 DNA: TGTGCCAGCAGCCTACTCGGGGGGATCACCTACGAGCAGTACTTC
D gene: NA; clone size: NA; J gene: TRBJ2-7; V gene: TRBV6-2/TRBV6-3; CDR3 protein: CASSDPAENSEQYF; CDR3 DNA: TGTGCCAGCAGCGATCCAGCCGAAAACTCCGAGCAGTACTTC
D gene: TRBD2; clone size: NA; J gene: TRBJ2-7; V gene: TRBV29-1; CDR3 protein: CGASSGSSYEQYF; CDR3 DNA: TGCGGCGCGAGTAGCGGGAGCTCCTACGAGCAGTACTTC
D gene: TRBD2; clone size: NA; J gene: TRBJ2-1; V gene: TRBV5-5; CDR3 protein: CASSTALALSYNEQFF; CDR3 DNA: TGTGCCAGCAGCACAGCACTAGCGTTGTCCTACAATGAGCAGTTCTTC
D gene: NA; clone size: NA; J gene: TRBJ2-1; V gene: TRBV6-5; CDR3 protein: CASSRTPLVGNEQFF; CDR3 DNA: TGTGCCAGCAGTCGCACCCCACTTGTAGGGAATGAGCAGTTCTTC
D gene: TRBD2; clone size: NA; J gene: TRBJ2-1; V gene: TRBV19; CDR3 protein: CASSTLPSGRASRQFF; CDR3 DNA: TGTGCCAGTAGTACCTTACCGAGCGGGAGGGCCTCAAGGCAGTTCTTC
D gene: NA; clone size: few; J gene: TRBJ2-5; V gene: TRBV19; CDR3 protein: CASSITAYQETQYF; CDR3 DNA: TGTGCCAGTAGTATCACAGCGTACCAAGAGACCCAGTACTTC
D gene: TRBD1; clone size: few; J gene: TRBJ2-7; V gene: TRBV20-1; CDR3 protein: CSASSPGQGLGYEQYF; CDR3 DNA: TGCAGTGCTAGTTCTCCGGGACAGGGATTGGGCTACGAGCAGTACTTC
D gene: TRBD1; clone size: few; J gene: TRBJ1-6; V gene: TRBV6-6; CDR3 protein: CASKTYRGGNSPLHF; CDR3 DNA: TGTGCCAGCAAGACATACAGGGGGGGAAATTCACCCCTCCACTTT
D gene: TRBD2; clone size: NA; J gene: TRBJ2-7; V gene: TRBV20-1; CDR3 protein: CSARDGTSGSYEQYF; CDR3 DNA: TGCAGTGCTAGGGACGGGACTAGCGGGTCCTACGAGCAGTACTTC
D gene: TRBD1; clone size: NA; J gene: TRBJ2-7; V gene: TRBV7-8; CDR3 protein: CASSLRWTGYPYEQYF; CDR3 DNA: TGTGCCAGCAGCTTACGATGGACAGGGTACCCCTACGAGCAGTACTTC
D gene: NA; clone size: NA; J gene: TRBJ2-4; V gene: TRBV7-2; CDR3 protein: CASSSITAIQYF; CDR3 DNA: TGTGCCAGCAGCTCAATAACCGCAATTCAGTACTTC
D gene: NA; clone size: NA; J gene: TRBJ1-2; V gene: TRBV20-1; CDR3 protein: CSARVAAGYTF; CDR3 DNA: TGCAGTGCTAGAGTAGCCGCTGGCTACACCTTC
D gene: NA; clone size: few; J gene: TRBJ1-5; V gene: TRBV28; CDR3 protein: CASRSGFRNNQPQHF; CDR3 DNA: TGTGCCAGCAGATCAGGGTTTCGGAACAATCAGCCCCAGCATTTT
D gene: NA; clone size: few; J gene: TRBJ1-2; V gene: TRBV29-1; CDR3 protein: CSVERQGVGGYTF; CDR3 DNA: TGCAGCGTTGAACGGCAGGGAGTTGGTGGCTACACCTTC
D gene: NA; clone size: few; J gene: TRBJ1-1; V gene: TRBV6-2/TRBV6-3; CDR3 protein: CASSQRIRMNTEAFF; CDR3 DNA: TGTGCCAGCAGCCAACGAATACGGATGAACACTGAAGCTTTCTTT
D gene: NA; clone size: once; J gene: TRBJ2-5; V gene: TRBV6-5; CDR3 protein: CASSPSRTAQETQYF; CDR3 DNA: TGTGCCAGCAGCCCGTCAAGGACAGCACAAGAGACCCAGTACTTC
D gene: TRBD2; clone size: few; J gene: TRBJ2-5; V gene: TRBV19; CDR3 protein: CASSIRGSPQETQYF; CDR3 DNA: TGTGCCAGTAGTATCCGCGGGAGCCCCCAAGAGACCCAGTACTTC
D gene: NA; clone size: NA; J gene: TRBJ2-3; V gene: TRBV7-9; CDR3 protein: CASSLQGASTETQYF; CDR3 DNA: TGTGCCAGCAGCCTACAGGGTGCATCCACTGAGACGCAGTATTTT
D gene: NA; clone size: NA; J gene: TRBJ2-2; V gene: TRBV7-3; CDR3 protein: CASSLHNTGELFF; CDR3 DNA: TGTGCCAGCAGCCTACATAACACCGGGGAGCTGTTTTTT
D gene: NA; clone size: few; J gene: TRBJ1-6; V gene: TRBV5-4; CDR3 protein: CASSSRVGEDSPLHF; CDR3 DNA: TGTGCCAGCAGCTCGAGGGTGGGGGAGGATTCACCCCTCCACTTT
D gene: TRBD2; clone size: NA; J gene: TRBJ2-7; V gene: TRBV7-9; CDR3 protein: CASSLTSGDYEQYF; CDR3 DNA: TGTGCCAGCAGCTTGACTAGCGGGGACTACGAGCAGTACTTC
D gene: NA; clone size: NA; J gene: TRBJ2-4; V gene: TRBV28; CDR3 protein: CASSPPGPLFIQYF; CDR3 DNA: TGTGCCAGCAGCCCCCCGGGACCCCTTTTCATTCAGTACTTC
D gene: NA; clone size: NA; J gene: TRBJ1-1; V gene: TRBV28; CDR3 protein: CASRRSQTEAFF; CDR3 DNA: TGTGCCAGCAGGAGATCTCAAACTGAAGCTTTCTTT
D gene: NA; clone size: NA; J gene: TRBJ1-5; V gene: TRBV7-2; CDR3 protein: CASSFSGDQPQHF; CDR3 DNA: TGTGCCAGCAGCTTTTCGGGTGATCAGCCCCAGCATTTT
D gene: NA; clone size: few; J gene: TRBJ2-1; V gene: TRBV5-1; CDR3 protein: CASSPRRMFEPNNEQFF; CDR3 DNA: TGCGCCAGCAGCCCGCGTAGGATGTTCGAACCCAACAATGAGCAGTTCTTC
D gene: TRBD1; clone size: NA; J gene: TRBJ2-3; V gene: TRBV19; CDR3 protein: CASSPDRGGADTQYF; CDR3 DNA: TGTGCCAGTAGTCCTGACAGGGGAGGTGCAGATACGCAGTATTTT
D gene: NA; clone size: NA; J gene: TRBJ2-7; V gene: TRBV20-1; CDR3 protein: CSARSTGGFPYEQYF; CDR3 DNA: TGCAGTGCTAGATCGACAGGCGGGTTCCCCTACGAGCAGTACTTC
D gene: NA; clone size: few; J gene: TRBJ2-5; V gene: TRBV18; CDR3 protein: CASSPLYGSPKETQYF; CDR3 DNA: TGTGCCAGCTCACCATTATATGGGAGTCCGAAGGAGACCCAGTACTTC
D gene: NA; clone size: NA; J gene: TRBJ1-6; V gene: TRBV30; CDR3 protein: CAWSADRYNSPLHF; CDR3 DNA: TGTGCCTGGAGCGCCGATCGGTATAATTCACCCCTCCACTTT
D gene: NA; clone size: NA; J gene: TRBJ1-2; V gene: TRBV28; CDR3 protein: CASSFGGSVNGYTF; CDR3 DNA: TGTGCCAGCAGTTTCGGTGGCAGCGTTAACGGCTACACCTTC
D gene: NA; clone size: once; J gene: TRBJ2-7; V gene: TRBV19; CDR3 protein: CASMGGYEQYF; CDR3 DNA: TGTGCCAGTATGGGGGGTTACGAGCAGTACTTC
D gene: TRBD2; clone size: few; J gene: TRBJ2-2; V gene: TRBV28; CDR3 protein: CASSLPRLAGEAGELFF; CDR3 DNA: TGTGCCAGCAGTTTACCCCGCTTAGCGGGAGAGGCCGGGGAGCTGTTTTTT
D gene: NA; clone size: NA; J gene: TRBJ1-4; V gene: TRBV27; CDR3 protein: CASSQNSAGGEKLFF; CDR3 DNA: TGTGCCAGCAGTCAAAACTCAGCGGGTGGCGAAAAACTGTTTTTT
D gene: TRBD1; clone size: few; J gene: TRBJ1-3; V gene: TRBV5-1; CDR3 protein: CASSTGQGSPGNTIYF; CDR3 DNA: TGCGCCAGCAGCACGGGACAGGGAAGCCCTGGAAACACCATATATTTT
D gene: NA; clone size: NA; J gene: TRBJ2-1; V gene: TRBV6-5; CDR3 protein: CASIDVGGPNNEQFF; CDR3 DNA: TGTGCCAGCATAGACGTGGGGGGCCCGAACAATGAGCAGTTCTTC
D gene: NA; clone size: NA; J gene: TRBJ2-1; V gene: TRBV5-1; CDR3 protein: CASRAEGNEQFF; CDR3 DNA: TGCGCCAGCAGGGCTGAAGGGAATGAGCAGTTCTTC
D gene: NA; clone size: NA; J gene: TRBJ2-6; V gene: TRBV7-9; CDR3 protein: CASSLATIGANVLTF; CDR3 DNA: TGTGCCAGCAGCTTAGCCACGATTGGGGCCAACGTCCTGACTTTC
D gene: NA; clone size: NA; J gene: TRBJ1-5; V gene: TRBV28; CDR3 protein: CASSFGGNQPQHF; CDR3 DNA: TGTGCCAGCAGTTTCGGGGGTAATCAGCCCCAGCATTTT
D gene: NA; clone size: NA; J gene: TRBJ1-5; V gene: TRBV5-1; CDR3 protein: CASSLDSSTDTQHF; CDR3 DNA: TGCGCCAGCAGCTTGGACTCTAGCACAGATACGCAGCATTTT
D gene: TRBD2; clone size: NA; J gene: TRBJ2-2; V gene: TRBV5-1; CDR3 protein: CASSLAASGVAGELFF; CDR3 DNA: TGCGCCAGCAGCTTGGCCGCTAGCGGGGTAGCCGGGGAGCTGTTTTTT
D gene: TRBD2; clone size: few; J gene: TRBJ2-1; V gene: TRBV7-2; CDR3 protein: CASSLLSSGRVSEQFF; CDR3 DNA: TGTGCCAGCAGCTTACTATCTAGCGGGAGGGTGAGTGAGCAGTTCTTC
D gene: TRBD1; clone size: NA; J gene: TRBJ1-1; V gene: TRBV20-1; CDR3 protein: CSAGGQGAIKNTEAFF; CDR3 DNA: TGCAGTGCGGGGGGACAGGGGGCGATCAAGAACACTGAAGCTTTCTTT